One sample yielded the 25 T cell receptor beta chains listed below, sequenced in a study of cytomegalovirus exposure and HLA in healthy donors. The PCR was carried out with 60 Vbeta primers and 13 Jbeta primers. The method was immunoSEQ multiplex PCR; TCRdb's version includes in-frame clones alone and lacks a portion of them. The sample lists 200,000 or so clones, approximately 88% occurring once. Specimen: PBMCs. These receptors were taken from a woman between 50 and 59 years old in good health and CMV-seropositive.

The V gene is TRBV27, the J gene TRBJ1-3, with TRBD1 matching over 9 bases. This CDR3 has 15 amino acids. V lost 2 bases to trimming and J lost 2 bases; unmatched junction nucleotides: 1. Germline CDR1 and CDR2: MNHEY and SMNVEV (reference sequence). The CDR3 is CASSLRTGAGNTIYF. The CDR3 nucleotides are TGTGCCAGCAGTTTACGGACAGGGGCTGGAAACACCATATATTTT.

As DNA, the CDR3 is TGCGCCAGCAGCTTGTCGGGACTAGCGGGTCGGCACGGGAATGAGCAGTTCTTC. This gives the protein CASSLSGLAGRHGNEQFF. The rearrangement uses TRBV5-1 and TRBJ2-1; 12 nucleotides line up with TRBD2. The CDR3 length is 18 residues. V shed 1 base and J 7 bases; nucleotides not matched to a gene: 12. Per germline, CDR1 SGHRS and CDR2 YFSETQ.

There are a few counts of this clone. The chain carries TRBV30 and TRBJ2-7; 10 positions agree with TRBD2. CDR3 length: 16 amino acids. V lost 2 bases to trimming and J lost 5 bases; unmatched junction nucleotides: 12. Germline-derived CDR1 and CDR2 are GTSNPN and SVGIG (reference sequence). Written as DNA, the CDR3 is TGTGCCTGGAGTCGATTTGGGGGGACTAGCGATCACGAGCAGTACTTC. Residues: CAWSRFGGTSDHEQYF. Based on the CDR3 plus reference TRBV30 and TRBJ2-7, the full variable domain is SQTIHQWPATLVQPVGSPLSLECTVEGTSNPNLYWYRQAAGRGLQLLFYSVGIGQISSEVPQNLSASRPQDRQFILSSKKLLLSDSGFYLCAWSRFGGTSDHEQYFGPGTRLTVT.

V is TRBV19 and J is TRBJ1-3, with D possibly matching TRBD1 (6 bases). Per germline, CDR1 LNHDA and CDR2 SQIVND (reference sequence). The CDR3 runs to 13 residues. V lost 5 bases and J 4 bases, leaving 9 bases between the germline ends. DNA of the CDR3: TGTGCCAGTAGTTCGGGACAAGGAAACACCATATATTTT. The encoded protein is CASSSGQGNTIYF. Complete variable domain (other parts from reference TRBV19 and TRBJ1-3): DGGITQSPKYLFRKEGQNVTLSCEQNLNHDAMYWYRQDPGQGLRLIYYSQIVNDFQKGDIAEGYSVSREKKESFPLTVTSAQKNPTAFYLCASSSGQGNTIYFGEGSWLTVV.

The chain joins TRBV15 to TRBJ2-1; 10 positions match TRBD2. Germline V CDR1 and CDR2: LNHNV, YYDKDF (reference sequence). After removal of 5 bases from V and 2 bases from J, the junction contained 3 bases not matched to a gene. This CDR3 has 15 residues. This chain's CDR3 is CATSLTSGAYNEQFF. In DNA form, the CDR3 reads TGTGCCACCAGCCTTACTAGCGGGGCCTACAATGAGCAGTTCTTC.

The gene calls are TRBV7-3 and TRBJ1-1; tentatively, D is TRBD1 (5 bases). This CDR3 spans 15 amino acids. Per germline, CDR1 SGHTA and CDR2 FQGTGA. Trimming removed 4 bases at V and 1 base at J, with 13 bases between. CDR3 in amino acids: CASSSSGGGNTEAFF. Here the CDR3 DNA reads TGTGCCAGCAGCTCGTCGGGGGGTGGGAACACTGAAGCTTTCTTT. Full variable domain (remainder filled in from reference TRBV7-3 and TRBJ1-1): GAGVSQTPSNKVTEKGKYVELRCDPISGHTALYWYRQSLGQGPEFLIYFQGTGAADDSGLPNDRFFAVRPEGSVSTLKIQRTERGDSAVYLCASSSSGGGNTEAFFGQGTRLTVV.

This chain connects TRBV25-1 to TRBJ1-3, with no clear D. Germline V gene lookup returns CDR1 MGHDK and CDR2 SYGVNS. The CDR3 has 14 residues. With 6 bases removed from V and 5 bases from J, the gap between germline ends came to 14 bases. CDR3: CASRGLTGRNTIYF. CDR3 in DNA: TGTGCCAGCAGGGGCTTGACCGGCCGAAACACCATATATTTT.

The rearrangement joins TRBV25-1 to TRBJ1-1; 8 bases are a match to TRBD1. The CDR3 length is 13 residues. J lost 1 base, V lost 7 bases, and 2 bases had no gene match. CDR1 MGHDK and CDR2 SYGVNS come from the germline V gene. The CDR3 DNA sequence: TGTGCCAGCAAAGGACAGGGGAACACTGAAGCTTTCTTT. Encoded protein: CASKGQGNTEAFF.

Of note for this clone: The junction differs from germline at one of its ends, possibly a read error. The chain links TRBV4-1 to TRBJ2-3; 9 nucleotides agree with TRBD2. The CDR3 runs 16 residues. Germline V gene lookup returns CDR1 MGHRA and CDR2 YSYEKL. CDR3 residues: CASSRRAGGPTDTQYF. In nucleotides, the CDR3 is TGTGCCAGCAGCCGAAGAGCGGGGGGACCCACAGATACGCAGTATTTT.

This clone was recorded once. The genes are TRBV7-3 and TRBJ2-3; D unresolved. This CDR3 comprises 14 residues. Germline-derived CDR1 and CDR2 are SGHTA and FQGTGA. V lost 2 bases, J lost 0 bases, and 6 bases lay in between. CDR3 DNA: TGTGCCAGCAGCTTACGGAGTAGCACAGATACGCAGTATTTT. Translated: CASSLRSSTDTQYF. Together with reference TRBV7-3 and TRBJ2-3, the CDR3 gives the full variable domain: GAGVSQTPSNKVTEKGKYVELRCDPISGHTALYWYRQSLGQGPEFLIYFQGTGAADDSGLPNDRFFAVRPEGSVSTLKIQRTERGDSAVYLCASSLRSSTDTQYFGPGTRLTVL.

The chain employs TRBV30 and TRBJ1-4; no clear D. V shed 3 bases and J shed 8 bases, with 13 bases lying between them. CDR1 and CDR2 from the germline V gene are GTSNPN and SVGIG (reference sequence). The CDR3 has 13 amino acids. Here the CDR3 reads CAWSQRGREKLFF. The CDR3 DNA is TGTGCCTGGAGCCAGCGCGGGCGAGAAAAACTGTTTTTT.

The chain links TRBV11-2 to TRBJ1-3; no clear D. The CDR3 length is 14 residues. V shed 2 bases and J shed 3 bases, with 8 bases lying between them. Per the germline V gene, CDR1 is SGHAT and CDR2 is FQNNGV. As DNA, the CDR3 is TGTGCCAGCAGCTTACTTCCGTATGGAAACACCATATATTTT. Its protein is CASSLLPYGNTIYF.

Comments on this clone: This specimen includes other DNA sequences encoding the same CDR3. The chain carries TRBV29-1 and TRBJ1-6; 8 bases map to TRBD1. This CDR3 comprises 13 residues. The V gene's germline CDR1 is SQVTM and CDR2 ANQGSEA. J was trimmed by 5 bases and V by 4 bases; bases with no gene match: 1. The CDR3 region has the DNA TGCAGCGTTGGACAGGGGAATAATTCACCCCTCCACTTT. Its translation is CSVGQGNNSPLHF.

The CDR3: CASSTRSGGAAYNEQFF. The CDR3 DNA follows: TGCGCCAGCAGCACCCGTAGCGGGGGGGCTGCCTACAATGAGCAGTTCTTC. This chain connects TRBV5-1 to TRBJ2-1; 11 bases are shared with TRBD2. The CDR3 sequence is 17 residues long. Germline assignment: CDR1 SGHRS and CDR2 YFSETQ. Trimming removed 4 bases from V and 2 bases from J; junction bases left unmatched: 8.

V usage is TRBV7-9 and J usage is TRBJ2-7; 8 nucleotides line up with TRBD1. Germline trimming cut 5 bases from V and 7 bases from J; bases unmatched to any gene: 10. The CDR3 length is 14 residues. The germline CDR1 and CDR2 sequences are SEHNR and FQNEAQ (reference sequence). The CDR3 sequence is CASSVIGTGGEQYF. CDR3 coding DNA: TGTGCCAGCAGCGTGATAGGGACAGGCGGGGAGCAGTACTTC.

The chain has TRBV6-5 and TRBJ1-2; D might be TRBD1 (6 bases). Germline CDR1 is MNHEY and CDR2 is SVGAGI. V gave up 5 bases and J gave up 2 bases, with 12 bases separating them. The CDR3 extends over 14 amino acids. The CDR3 sequence: CASSPGTQNYGYTF. CDR3 in DNA: TGTGCCAGCAGTCCCGGGACACAAAACTATGGCTACACCTTC.

The V and J genes are TRBV7-9 and TRBJ2-3, with 7 bases matching TRBD2. Germline V gene lookup returns CDR1 SEHNR and CDR2 FQNEAQ (reference sequence). The junction had 6 bases not matched to a gene; V was cut back by 5 bases and J by 1 base. The CDR3 covers 15 residues. This CDR3 reads CASSRGDPGTDTQYF. CDR3 DNA: TGTGCCAGCAGCCGGGGGGACCCGGGCACAGATACGCAGTATTTT.

In the case of this clone: The identical CDR3 is also encoded by other nucleotide sequences in the sample. CDR3 sequence (DNA): TGTGCCAGCAGCTTTGGCGGACAGGGGGCAATGAGTCACCAGCATTTT. This sequence encodes CASSFGGQGAMSHQHF. V gene TRBV7-2 combines with J gene TRBJ1-5; TRBD1 matches at 11 bases. The germline V gene has CDR1 SGHTA and CDR2 FQGNSA. V shed 3 bases, J shed 12 bases, and the junction held 13 bases outside the gene matches. CDR3 length: 16 residues.

The table lists this clone with a count of one. V gene TRBV5-5 combines with J gene TRBJ1-2; D uncertain. Germline V gene sequence: CDR1 SGHKS, CDR2 YYEKEE (reference sequence). The V and J ends lost 0 bases and 1 base respectively, with 4 bases between them. This CDR3 comprises 13 residues. Here the CDR3 reads CASSLGSNYGYTF. DNA of the CDR3: TGTGCCAGCAGCTTGGGGAGTAACTATGGCTACACCTTC.

This chain connects TRBV2 to TRBJ1-5; possibly TRBD1 for D (5 bases). This CDR3 has 15 amino acids. Trimming removed 6 bases at V and 5 bases at J, with 17 bases between. Germline V gene data show CDR1 as SNHLY and CDR2 as FYNNEI. The CDR3 sequence: CASRAGRGDYQPQHF. As DNA, the CDR3 is TGTGCCAGCAGGGCAGGTAGGGGCGACTATCAGCCCCAGCATTTT.

The rearrangement joins TRBV19 to TRBJ1-5, with D possibly being TRBD1 (5 bases). Germline V gene sequence: CDR1 LNHDA, CDR2 SQIVND (reference sequence). V gave up 6 bases and J gave up 0 bases, with 18 bases separating them. This CDR3 is 17 amino acids long. The CDR3 spells CASRRGFRAYSNQPQHF. In DNA, the CDR3 is TGTGCCAGTAGGCGGGGGTTCAGGGCATATAGCAATCAGCCCCAGCATTTT. The variable domain in full, with the rest retrieved from reference TRBV19 and TRBJ1-5, is DGGITQSPKYLFRKEGQNVTLSCEQNLNHDAMYWYRQDPGQGLRLIYYSQIVNDFQKGDIAEGYSVSREKKESFPLTVTSAQKNPTAFYLCASRRGFRAYSNQPQHFGDGTRLSIL.

J is TRBJ2-3 and V is TRBV19; 12 positions match TRBD1. The CDR3 length is 16 residues. The germline V gene has CDR1 LNHDA and CDR2 SQIVND (reference sequence). With 5 bases clipped from V and 0 bases from J, the junction kept 3 bases outside the gene matches. This chain's CDR3 is CASSAGQGASTDTQYF. The CDR3, as DNA: TGTGCCAGTAGTGCGGGACAGGGGGCGAGCACAGATACGCAGTATTTT.

The J gene is TRBJ2-7, the V gene TRBV11-1; TRBD1 matches 10 bases. CDR1 SGHAT and CDR2 FQDESV come from the germline V gene (reference sequence). The CDR3 covers 15 residues. Germline trimming cut 4 bases from V and 2 bases from J; bases unmatched to any gene: 5. The CDR3, as DNA: TGTGCCAGCAGCTCTCCCGGACAGGGGGCCTACGAGCAGTACTTC. Protein product: CASSSPGQGAYEQYF.

The gene calls are TRBV18 and TRBJ2-7; D is unresolved. Trimming removed 5 bases from V and 0 bases from J, with 5 bases in between. This CDR3 is built from 12 residues. The germline V gene encodes CDR1 KGHSH and CDR2 LQKENI. CDR3 residues: CASSSSSYEQYF. The DNA of the CDR3 is TGTGCCAGCTCATCGAGCTCCTACGAGCAGTACTTC. Filled out from reference TRBV18 and TRBJ2-7, the complete variable domain reads NAGVMQNPRHLVRRRGQEARLRCSPMKGHSHVYWYRQLPEEGLKFMVYLQKENIIDESGMPKERFSAEFPKEGPSILRIQQVVRGDSAAYFCASSSSSYEQYFGPGTRLTVT.

V usage is TRBV7-9 and J usage is TRBJ1-4, with 10 positions matching TRBD1. CDR1 is SEHNR, CDR2 FQNEAQ, per germline (reference sequence). After removal of 5 bases from V and 8 bases from J, the junction contained 8 bases not matched to a gene. The CDR3 is made up of 15 amino acids. CDR3 nucleotide sequence: TGTGCCAGCAGCCCAAGACAGGGGGCGGCGGAAAAACTGTTTTTT. It translates to CASSPRQGAAEKLFF.